This TCR beta chain was retrieved from a study of T cells after yellow fever vaccination. TCRdb reprocessed the 5' RACE reads via MiXCR and lists one record per CDR3 protein. The sample holds fewer than 350,000 distinct CDR3 sequences, 3.6% seen once. This clonotype was seen more than once but under ten times. Between the trimmed V and J ends, which lost 7 bases and 8 bases, there was a span of 15 bases. The CDR3 totals 12 residues. Per germline, CDR1 SGHDT and CDR2 YYEEEE. The sequence was collected from a man aged 18-30 years who received the YFV17D yellow fever vaccine. V is TRBV5-6 and J is TRBJ1-2; D not resolved. Sequencing was performed on PBMCs, taken on the day of the yellow fever booster vaccination. The CDR3 here is CASAYPPGGYTF. The CDR3 coding sequence is TGTGCCAGCGCTTACCCACCGGGAGGCTACACCTTC.